A single sample gave rise to the 21 T cell receptor beta chains below, sequenced in a study of PD-1 blockade in classical Hodgkin lymphoma. Sequenced by immunoSEQ multiplex PCR; TCRdb stores in-frame clones only, minus some. The sample records about 20,000 clones, over 60% being singletons. As for time point: cycle 4 day 1 (C4D1), after around six weeks of nivolumab. Relapses following autologous stem cell transplantation were seen in all patients, with brentuximab vedotin exposure varying. The sample was peripheral blood mononuclear cells (PBMCs), taken before the fourth cycle of nivolumab. The receptor source for this set is a human donor with classical Hodgkin lymphoma.

The chain joins TRBV15 to TRBJ1-5; TRBD1 aligns across 9 bases. The CDR3 runs 16 residues. The trim removed 2 bases at V and 4 bases at J, leaving 6 bases unmatched. Germline-derived CDR1 and CDR2 are LNHNV and YYDKDF (reference sequence). The CDR3 sequence is CATSRSRQGGNQPQHF. The CDR3 coding sequence is TGTGCCACCAGCAGATCTCGACAGGGGGGGAATCAGCCCCAGCATTTT. Supplemented by reference TRBV15 and TRBJ1-5, the full variable domain reads DAMVIQNPRYQVTQFGKPVTLSCSQTLNHNVMYWYQQKSSQAPKLLFHYYDKDFNNEADTPDNFQSRRPNTSFCFLDIRSPGLGDTAMYLCATSRSRQGGNQPQHFGDGTRLSIL.

The J gene is TRBJ1-4, the V gene TRBV6-1; D is unresolved. The CDR3 length is 15 residues. V lost 5 bases and J 0 bases, leaving 10 bases between the germline ends. The germline V gene encodes CDR1 MNHNS and CDR2 SASEGT. The CDR3 nucleotides are TGTGCCAGCAGTAGGCCAGCCTCAACTAATGAAAAACTGTTTTTT. This codes for CASSRPASTNEKLFF.

CDR3 nucleotides: TGTGCCAGCAGTAAAACAGGGGGATCCACTGAAGCTTTCTTT. This translates into CASSKTGGSTEAFF. V usage is TRBV6-6 and J usage is TRBJ1-1; 8 bases fit TRBD1. Germline CDR1 MNHNY, CDR2 SVGAGI (reference sequence). J lost 4 bases, V lost 5 bases, and 6 bases had no gene match. CDR3 length: 14 amino acids.

This clone is termed medium-sized. The chain combines TRBV7-9 with TRBJ2-4, with D possibly being TRBD1 (7 bases). V lost 5 bases and J lost 8, with 16 bases in between. The CDR3 length is 14 residues. Germline CDR1 is SEHNR and CDR2 is FQNEAQ (reference sequence). The CDR3 spells CASSPRDRGDIQYF. The CDR3 nucleotides read TGTGCCAGCAGCCCGCGGGACAGAGGGGACATTCAGTACTTC.

The rearrangement links TRBV5-4 to TRBJ1-2; possible D gene TRBD1, 5 bases. The V and J ends lost 0 bases and 4 bases respectively, with 13 bases between them. In germline, CDR1 is SGHNT, CDR2 YYREEE (reference sequence). The CDR3 contains 15 residues. The CDR3 spells CASSLERDGTYGYTF. The CDR3, as DNA: TGTGCCAGCAGCTTGGAGAGGGACGGTACCTATGGCTACACCTTC. Based on the CDR3 plus reference TRBV5-4 and TRBJ1-2, the full variable domain is ETGVTQSPTHLIKTRGQQVTLRCSSQSGHNTVSWYQQALGQGPQFIFQYYREEENGRGNFPPRFSGLQFPNYSSELNVNALELDDSALYLCASSLERDGTYGYTFGSGTRLTVV.

This chain links TRBV28 with TRBJ2-7; 15 bases are shared with TRBD2. This CDR3 is built from 18 residues. Trimming cost V 5 bases and J 5 bases; bases outside gene matches: 13. The germline CDR1 and CDR2 sequences are MDHEN and SYDVKM. The CDR3: CASSQTGLAGGPLDEQYF. CDR3 DNA: TGTGCCAGCAGTCAGACAGGACTAGCGGGAGGGCCTCTGGACGAGCAGTACTTC.

CDR3: CASKLAGPTGELFF. The CDR3 coding sequence is TGCGCCAGCAAGCTAGCGGGACCCACCGGGGAGCTGTTTTTT. The J gene is TRBJ2-2, the V gene TRBV5-1; 9 bases are a match to TRBD2. This CDR3 is built from 14 residues. The V and J ends lost 6 bases and 4 bases, in that order; junction bases with no gene match: 4. CDR1 and CDR2 (germline): SGHRS, YFSETQ.

The table lists this clone with a few counts. The chain recombines TRBV11-2 with TRBJ2-7, with 7 bases that match TRBD2. Germline CDR1 SGHAT, CDR2 FQNNGV. CDR3 size: 16 residues. V dropped 0 bases and J dropped 3; count of bases not matched to a gene: 8. CDR3 residues: CASSLDLYGGNYEQYF. The CDR3, as DNA: TGTGCCAGCAGCTTAGACTTGTACGGGGGGAACTACGAGCAGTACTTC.

V is TRBV10-1 and J is TRBJ1-1; 10 positions match TRBD1. Germline V gives CDR1 WNHNN, CDR2 SYGVQD (reference sequence). V lost 0 bases to trimming and J lost 4 bases; unmatched junction nucleotides: 2. The CDR3 is 15 amino acids. DNA of the CDR3: TGCGCCAGCAGTGAGTCCAGGACAGGGGGCACTGAAGCTTTCTTT. Translated, it gives CASSESRTGGTEAFF.

The chain couples TRBV2 to TRBJ1-4; 8 bases are shared with TRBD1. The CDR3 runs 12 residues. CDR1 is SNHLY and CDR2 is FYNNEI in the germline V gene. V trimming: 9 bases; J trimming: 7 bases; junction bases outside the gene matches: 4. The DNA for the CDR3 is TGTGCCAGTCAGGGGGCAGGTGAAAAACTGTTTTTT. Amino acid sequence: CASQGAGEKLFF.

This clone is a singleton in its sample. This chain connects TRBV5-1 to TRBJ2-7; maybe TRBD1 (7 bases). CDR1 and CDR2 (germline): SGHRS, YFSETQ. The CDR3 length is 14 residues. V was pared by 3 bases and J by 3 bases, with 13 bases between. The CDR3 region is CASSWGDSYYEQYF. CDR3 in DNA: TGCGCCAGCAGCTGGGGGGACAGTTACTACGAGCAGTACTTC.

The V gene is TRBV6-1, the J gene TRBJ1-5, with D possibly TRBD1 on 5 matching bases. The germline gives CDR1 MNHNS, CDR2 SASEGT. The CDR3 covers 17 residues. V gave up 1 base and J gave up 0 bases, with 13 bases separating them. The CDR3 is CASSEVGRVNSNQPQHF. The CDR3 nucleotides read TGTGCCAGCAGTGAAGTAGGCAGGGTAAATAGCAATCAGCCCCAGCATTTT.

This clone showed up just once. This chain connects TRBV27 to TRBJ2-2; D gene ambiguous. The CDR3 contains 13 residues. CDR1 and CDR2 (germline): MNHEY, SMNVEV (reference sequence). Trimming cost V 3 bases and J 7 bases, with 9 bases left between them. The CDR3 DNA sequence: TGTGCCAGCAGTTTTCAGGTGATCGGGGAGCTGTTTTTT. Its translation: CASSFQVIGELFF.

The chain employs TRBV5-6 and TRBJ2-1; 7 bases are a match to TRBD2. Germline loops: CDR1 SGHDT, CDR2 YYEEEE. J lost 2 bases, V lost 4 bases, and 6 bases had no gene match. The CDR3 is 15 amino acids. CDR3 in DNA: TGTGCCAGCAGCCCGCCCGGGACTACCTACAATGAGCAGTTCTTC. This codes for CASSPPGTTYNEQFF.

The V and J genes are TRBV5-4 and TRBJ2-3; D remains ambiguous. This CDR3 comprises 17 residues. V lost 4 bases to trimming and J lost 2 bases, with 20 bases between them. Germline-derived CDR1 and CDR2 are SGHNT and YYREEE (reference sequence). The CDR3 nucleotides read TGTGCCAGCAGCCTCGATGTAGTCGAGTTCGTCACAGATACGCAGTATTTT. As protein: CASSLDVVEFVTDTQYF.

The chain employs TRBV28 and TRBJ1-1; D may be TRBD1 (5 bases). The CDR3 runs 15 residues. Germline V CDR1 and CDR2: MDHEN, SYDVKM. Trimming shortened V by 5 bases and J by 0 bases, and 13 bases separated the two germline ends. The CDR3 here is CASSPRGRVNTEAFF. DNA for the CDR3: TGTGCCAGCAGTCCACGGGGCAGGGTGAACACTGAAGCTTTCTTT.

The chain employs TRBV6-6 and TRBJ1-5; a possible D gene is TRBD1 (6 bases). The germline V gene encodes CDR1 MNHNY and CDR2 SVGAGI (reference sequence). The CDR3 has 15 amino acids. V was clipped by 2 bases and J by 3 bases, with 11 bases between them. CDR3 DNA sequence: TGTGCCAGCAGTTACCCAGGGGCCCCCAATCAGCCCCAGCATTTT. Amino acid sequence: CASSYPGAPNQPQHF.

V and J are TRBV5-8 and TRBJ2-2, with unresolved D. V was trimmed by 4 bases and J by 3 bases, leaving 7 bases between them. Germline CDR1 and CDR2: SGHTS and YDEGEE. The CDR3 covers 13 residues. CDR3: CASSAYYTGELFF. The CDR3 nucleotides read TGTGCCAGCAGCGCATATTACACCGGGGAGCTGTTTTTT.

This rearrangement joins TRBV2 to TRBJ1-5; D ambiguous. This CDR3 spans 14 amino acids. V lost 6 bases, J lost 0 bases, and 9 bases lay in between. Germline CDR1 SNHLY, CDR2 FYNNEI. CDR3 residues: CASSSANSNQPQHF. DNA of the CDR3: TGTGCCAGCAGCTCAGCGAATAGCAATCAGCCCCAGCATTTT.

This clone appeared once. J is TRBJ2-1 and V is TRBV19, with D unclear. Germline V gene data show CDR1 as LNHDA and CDR2 as SQIVND (reference sequence). V dropped 6 bases and J dropped 0 bases, with 12 bases sitting between them. The CDR3 consists of 15 residues. CDR3 DNA sequence: TGTGCCAGTAGAACAAGCGCTTACTCCTACAATGAGCAGTTCTTC. This translates into CASRTSAYSYNEQFF.

The chain joins TRBV7-9 to TRBJ2-7; weak D call: TRBD2 (5 bases). The V gene's germline CDR1 is SEHNR and CDR2 FQNEAQ (reference sequence). This CDR3 region has 15 residues. V lost 4 bases and J 3 bases, leaving 16 bases between the germline ends. The CDR3, as DNA: TGTGCCAGCAGCTCGCTGACGGGGTCGCACTACGAGCAGTACTTC. Protein sequence: CASSSLTGSHYEQYF.